The 25 T cell receptor beta chains listed next were all sequenced from one sample in a study of blood T cell repertoires in COVID-19. Profiled with immunoSEQ multiplex PCR; TCRdb holds only in-frame clones, not every one. Among around 170,000 clones listed, roughly four fifths were seen once. Sequencing input: peripheral blood. The receptor source for this set is a human donor in a cohort sampled during active COVID-19.

Only a few counts were recorded for this clone. The chain recombines TRBV5-1 with TRBJ1-6; D is uncertain. Germline CDR1 reads SGHRS; CDR2 reads YFSETQ. Trimming removed 2 bases at V and 0 bases at J, with 9 bases between. The CDR3 extends over 16 amino acids. CDR3 sequence (DNA): TGCGCCAGCAGCTTAGATTGGAGCTCCTATAATTCACCCCTCCACTTT. This codes for CASSLDWSSYNSPLHF. Using reference TRBV5-1 and TRBJ1-6 for the parts outside the CDR3, the full variable domain is KAGVTQTPRYLIKTRGQQVTLSCSPISGHRSVSWYQQTPGQGLQFLFEYFSETQRNKGNFPGRFSGRQFSNSRSEMNVSTLELGDSALYLCASSLDWSSYNSPLHFGNGTRLTVT.

This chain uses TRBV19 with TRBJ2-2; 9 bases are a match to TRBD1. J gave up 6 bases and V 5 bases, and 7 bases lay outside the gene matches. Germline-derived CDR1 and CDR2 are LNHDA and SQIVND (reference sequence). This CDR3 contains 15 residues. Written as DNA, the CDR3 is TGTGCCAGTAGTCGGACAGGGGAAAGGTCCGGGGAGCTGTTTTTT. The encoded protein is CASSRTGERSGELFF.

The table lists this clone with a count of one. V gene TRBV3-1 (or the pseudogene TRBV3-2) combines with J gene TRBJ2-7; D possibly corresponds to TRBD1 (7 bases). Trimming shortened V by 4 bases and J by 0 bases, and 13 bases separated the two germline ends. Germline loops: CDR1 LGHDT, CDR2 YNNKEL (reference sequence). The CDR3 runs 15 residues. CDR3 bases: TGTGCCAGCAGCCGCCAGGGGGGAAGCTCCTACGAGCAGTACTTC. Translation gives CASSRQGGSSYEQYF.

The V gene is TRBV6-5, the J gene TRBJ1-1, with D unresolved. The CDR3 has 14 residues. Trimming left V 2 bases short and J 4 bases short, with 11 bases between. CDR1 is MNHEY, CDR2 SVGAGI, per germline. CDR3 in amino acids: CASSYSVLGTEAFF. CDR3 in DNA: TGTGCCAGCAGTTACAGTGTGCTCGGCACTGAAGCTTTCTTT.

The V call is TRBV28, the J call TRBJ2-7, with TRBD2 matching 13 bases. The CDR3 spans 16 residues. Germline values: CDR1 MDHEN, CDR2 SYDVKM. V shed 6 bases and J 4 bases; nucleotides not matched to a gene: 9. The CDR3 coding sequence is TGTGCCAGCAGCCCTACCGGACTAGCGGGAGTGTACGAGCAGTACTTC. This translates into CASSPTGLAGVYEQYF.

The chain links TRBV19 to TRBJ2-7; D is uncertain. V lost 6 bases, J lost 0 bases, and 12 bases lay in between. From germline, CDR1 is LNHDA and CDR2 SQIVND (reference sequence). This CDR3 is built from 14 residues. The CDR3: CASRSMSSSYEQYF. The CDR3 DNA follows: TGTGCCAGTAGGTCCATGTCCAGCTCCTACGAGCAGTACTTC.

In nucleotides, the CDR3 is TGTGCCAGCAGCTTAGCAGGGGGCACTCAGCCCCAGCATTTT. Translation gives CASSLAGGTQPQHF. V gene TRBV11-2 combines with J gene TRBJ1-5, with 8 nucleotides matching TRBD1. The CDR3 consists of 14 residues. CDR1 and CDR2 (germline): SGHAT, FQNNGV. The V gene end was trimmed by 1 base and the J gene end by 6 bases; junction bases not matched to a gene: 2.

The chain links TRBV10-1 to TRBJ2-1; the match to TRBD2 covers 9 bases. This CDR3 has 17 residues. J was trimmed by 5 bases and V by 0 bases; bases with no gene match: 8. Per germline, CDR1 WNHNN and CDR2 SYGVQD (reference sequence). Here the CDR3 reads CASSESGAGGRNNEQFF. The CDR3 bases are TGCGCCAGCAGTGAGTCAGGGGCGGGGGGGCGAAACAATGAGCAGTTCTTC.

Written as DNA, the CDR3 is TGCGCCAGCAGCTTGAGAAGCGGGAGACAACCCGGGGAGCTGTTTTTT. It codes for CASSLRSGRQPGELFF. The chain couples TRBV5-1 to TRBJ2-2; 8 nucleotides match TRBD2. CDR3 length: 16 residues. Germline CDR1 reads SGHRS; CDR2 reads YFSETQ. J was trimmed by 6 bases and V by 1 base; bases with no gene match: 8.

The V gene is TRBV28, the J gene TRBJ2-7; perhaps TRBD2 as D (5 bases). The CDR3 length is 14 residues. Germline lookup yields CDR1 MDHEN and CDR2 SYDVKM. Trimming shortened V by 10 bases and J by 0 bases, and 16 bases separated the two germline ends. CDR3 sequence reads: CATRLGSSSYEQYF. Here the CDR3 DNA reads TGTGCCACTCGCCTAGGGAGTTCCTCCTACGAGCAGTACTTC.

The chain employs TRBV2 and TRBJ2-7; TRBD2 aligns across 15 bases. From germline, CDR1 is SNHLY and CDR2 FYNNEI. CDR3 length equals 14 residues. V shed 6 bases and J 6 bases; nucleotides not matched to a gene: 3. The DNA for the CDR3 is TGTGCCAGCAGCTGGACTAGCGGGGGGGTCGAGCAGTACTTC. Amino acid sequence: CASSWTSGGVEQYF.

This chain uses TRBV3-1 (or the pseudogene TRBV3-2) with TRBJ2-7; 7 bases fit TRBD1. CDR1 and CDR2 (germline): LGHDT, YNNKEL (reference sequence). The CDR3 loop spans 15 amino acids. The trim removed 4 bases at V and 1 base at J, leaving 7 bases unmatched. CDR3 coding DNA: TGTGCCAGCAGCCCCTGGACAGGCGATTCCTACGAGCAGTACTTC. This translates into CASSPWTGDSYEQYF.

CDR3 loop: CASRLRDSYYEQYF. DNA of the CDR3: TGTGCCAGTAGGCTCCGGGACAGCTACTACGAGCAGTACTTC. The chain combines TRBV19 with TRBJ2-7; 7 bases are shared with TRBD1. The CDR3 covers 14 residues. Per the germline V gene, CDR1 is LNHDA and CDR2 is SQIVND (reference sequence). V lost 6 bases, J lost 3 bases, and 8 bases stayed unmatched. The entire variable domain, with the rest obtained from reference TRBV19 and TRBJ2-7, is as follows: DGGITQSPKYLFRKEGQNVTLSCEQNLNHDAMYWYRQDPGQGLRLIYYSQIVNDFQKGDIAEGYSVSREKKESFPLTVTSAQKNPTAFYLCASRLRDSYYEQYFGPGTRLTVT.

This chain joins TRBV5-1 and TRBJ2-1; D remains unclear. This CDR3 contains 12 residues. CDR1 and CDR2 (germline): SGHRS, YFSETQ. The V end lost 1 base, the J end lost 4 bases, and 3 bases lay between the germline ends. CDR3 sequence: CASSLSYNEQFF. The CDR3 DNA follows: TGCGCCAGCAGCTTGTCATACAATGAGCAGTTCTTC. The whole variable domain, filled in from reference TRBV5-1 and TRBJ2-1, reads KAGVTQTPRYLIKTRGQQVTLSCSPISGHRSVSWYQQTPGQGLQFLFEYFSETQRNKGNFPGRFSGRQFSNSRSEMNVSTLELGDSALYLCASSLSYNEQFFGPGTRLTVL.

This rearrangement joins TRBV9 to TRBJ1-2; possible D gene TRBD1, 6 bases. V was pared by 0 bases and J by 5 bases, with 14 bases between. This CDR3 spans 15 amino acids. The germline V gene has CDR1 SGDLS and CDR2 YYNGEE. The CDR3 spells CASSVASGHIYGYTF. The CDR3 nucleotides read TGTGCCAGCAGCGTAGCCTCGGGACACATATATGGCTACACCTTC.

CDR3 sequence: CASGTSGGAGKTQYF. In DNA form, the CDR3 reads TGTGCCAGCGGGACTAGCGGGGGGGCGGGAAAGACCCAGTACTTC. This sequence joins TRBV25-1 and TRBJ2-5, with TRBD2 matching over 16 bases. The length of the CDR3 is 15 residues. Germline V lookup: CDR1 MGHDK, CDR2 SYGVNS. The ends lost 8 bases at V and 6 bases at J; junction bases unmatched: 6.

The rearrangement links TRBV19 to TRBJ1-1; D gene ambiguous. This CDR3 comprises 12 residues. Germline V lookup: CDR1 LNHDA, CDR2 SQIVND (reference sequence). Trimming pared 7 bases from V and 5 bases from J, leaving 11 bases between. The CDR3 sequence is CASTIGGTEAFF. The CDR3, as DNA: TGTGCCAGTACCATAGGAGGAACTGAAGCTTTCTTT.

The rearrangement links TRBV18 to TRBJ2-2, with 15 bases aligning to TRBD2. The CDR3 is 20 amino acids. Germline V gives CDR1 KGHSH, CDR2 LQKENI. Losses at the gene ends were 6 bases for V and 4 bases for J; bases not matched to a gene: 15. The CDR3 DNA reads TGTGCCAGCTCCCGGACCGGGACTAGCGGGAGGTATCGTGGCACCGGGGAGCTGTTTTTT. Translation: CASSRTGTSGRYRGTGELFF.

The chain is built from TRBV9 and TRBJ1-6; 7 nucleotides line up with TRBD1. The V segment lost 4 bases and the J segment 7 bases; nucleotides outside the gene matches: 5. The CDR3 spans 14 residues. CDR1 and CDR2 (germline): SGDLS, YYNGEE. Here the CDR3 reads CASSSRGNNSPLHF. CDR3 bases: TGTGCCAGCAGCTCCAGGGGGAACAATTCACCCCTCCACTTT.

The chain joins TRBV7-9 to TRBJ2-2; TRBD2 is a possible D gene (6 bases). This CDR3 comprises 16 residues. With 5 bases removed from V and 4 bases from J, the gap between germline ends came to 17 bases. Germline V gene sequence: CDR1 SEHNR, CDR2 FQNEAQ (reference sequence). The CDR3 DNA reads as TGTGCCAGCAGCGGGGGACTGGGATTAATCACCGGGGAGCTGTTTTTT. It encodes CASSGGLGLITGELFF.

The table lists this clone with a few counts. This rearrangement joins TRBV3-1 (or the pseudogene TRBV3-2) to TRBJ2-1; TRBD2 matches 12 bases. Germline V gene data show CDR1 as LGHDT and CDR2 as YNNKEL (reference sequence). CDR3 length equals 20 residues. The V segment lost 1 base and the J segment 2 bases; nucleotides outside the gene matches: 12. The CDR3 bases are TGTGCCAGCAGCCAAGTGTACGCTAGCGGGAGGGATTCGGCCTACAATGAGCAGTTCTTC. Protein product: CASSQVYASGRDSAYNEQFF.

V and J are TRBV3-1 (or the pseudogene TRBV3-2) and TRBJ2-7; 9 bases are a match to TRBD1. From germline, CDR1 is LGHDT and CDR2 YNNKEL (reference sequence). The length of the CDR3 is 15 residues. With 3 bases clipped from V and 3 bases from J, the junction kept 6 bases outside the gene matches. The CDR3 DNA sequence: TGTGCCAGCAGCCAGCCGGGACAGGGTTTCTACGAGCAGTACTTC. It codes for CASSQPGQGFYEQYF.

V gene TRBV5-1 combines with J gene TRBJ2-7; D may be TRBD2 (6 bases). Trimming removed 3 bases at V and 5 bases at J, with 15 bases between. Germline loops: CDR1 SGHRS, CDR2 YFSETQ. The CDR3 is 14 amino acids. CDR3 protein: CASSWRDGGDEQYF. The CDR3 coding sequence is TGCGCCAGCAGCTGGCGGGACGGAGGGGACGAGCAGTACTTC.

The V and J genes are TRBV19 and TRBJ1-2; TRBD1 matches at 11 bases. There are 14 residues in the CDR3. The trim removed 7 bases at V and 7 bases at J, leaving 8 bases unmatched. In germline, CDR1 is LNHDA, CDR2 SQIVND (reference sequence). The CDR3 region has the DNA TGTGCCAGTAATCTGGACAGGGGGCTAGGTGGCTACACCTTC. Its protein product is CASNLDRGLGGYTF.

The J gene is TRBJ2-7, the V gene TRBV2, with 10 bases that match TRBD1. The J segment lost 6 bases and the V segment lost 6 bases, leaving 8 bases of the junction unmatched. Per the germline V gene, CDR1 is SNHLY and CDR2 is FYNNEI. The CDR3 consists of 14 residues. CDR3 DNA: TGTGCCAGCAGATATCCGGGACAGGGGTCCGAGCAGTACTTC. The encoded protein is CASRYPGQGSEQYF.